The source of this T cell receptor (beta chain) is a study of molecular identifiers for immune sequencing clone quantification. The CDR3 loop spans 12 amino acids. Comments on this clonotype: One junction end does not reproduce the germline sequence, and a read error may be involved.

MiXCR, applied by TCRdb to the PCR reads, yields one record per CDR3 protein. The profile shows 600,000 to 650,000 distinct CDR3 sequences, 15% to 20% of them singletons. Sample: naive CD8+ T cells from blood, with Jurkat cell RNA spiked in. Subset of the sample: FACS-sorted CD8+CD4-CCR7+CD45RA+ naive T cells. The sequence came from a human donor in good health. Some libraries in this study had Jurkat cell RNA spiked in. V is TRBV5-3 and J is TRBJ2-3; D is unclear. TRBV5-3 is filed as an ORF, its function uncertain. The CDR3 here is CTSAATGDTQYF. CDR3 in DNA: TGTACCAGCGCCGCGACGGGAGATACGCAGTATTTT.